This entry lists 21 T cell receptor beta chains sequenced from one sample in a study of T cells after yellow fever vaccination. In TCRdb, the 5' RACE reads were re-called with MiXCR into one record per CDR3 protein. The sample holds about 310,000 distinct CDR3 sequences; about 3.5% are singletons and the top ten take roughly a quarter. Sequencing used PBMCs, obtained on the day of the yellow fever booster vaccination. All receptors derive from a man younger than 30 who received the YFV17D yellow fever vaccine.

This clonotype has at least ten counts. CDR3 nucleotides: TGTGCCAGCCAGAGCCAGAAAGAGACCCAGTACTTC. It is translated as CASQSQKETQYF. The chain combines TRBV6-5 with TRBJ2-5, with D uncertain. V shed 8 bases and J shed 3 bases, with 10 bases lying between them. CDR1 MNHEY and CDR2 SVGAGI come from the germline V gene. The CDR3 is made up of 12 amino acids.

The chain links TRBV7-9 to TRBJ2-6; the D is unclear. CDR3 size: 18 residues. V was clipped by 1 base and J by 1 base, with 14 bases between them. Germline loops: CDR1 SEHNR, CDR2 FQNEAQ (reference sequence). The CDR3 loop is CASSLVKEWASGANVLTF. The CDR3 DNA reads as TGTGCCAGCAGCTTAGTAAAGGAGTGGGCATCTGGGGCCAACGTCCTGACTTTC.

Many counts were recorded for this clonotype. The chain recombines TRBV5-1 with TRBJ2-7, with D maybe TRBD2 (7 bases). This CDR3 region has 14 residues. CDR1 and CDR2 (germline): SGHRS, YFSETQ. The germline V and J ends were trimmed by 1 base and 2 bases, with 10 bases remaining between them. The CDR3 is CASSLREGAYEQYV. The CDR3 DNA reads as TGCGCCAGCAGCTTGAGGGAGGGGGCCTACGAGCAGTACGTC.

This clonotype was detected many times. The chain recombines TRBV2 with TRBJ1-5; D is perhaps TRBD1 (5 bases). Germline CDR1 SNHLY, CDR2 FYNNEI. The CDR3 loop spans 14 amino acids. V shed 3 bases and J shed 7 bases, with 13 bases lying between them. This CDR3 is CASSDAGRGQPQHF. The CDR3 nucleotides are TGTGCCAGCAGTGACGCCGGGCGGGGGCAGCCCCAGCATTTT. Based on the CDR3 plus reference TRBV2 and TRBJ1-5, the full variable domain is EPEVTQTPSHQVTQMGQEVILRCVPISNHLYFYWYRQILGQKVEFLVSFYNNEISEKSEIFDDQFSVERPDGSNFTLKIRSTKLEDSAMYFCASSDAGRGQPQHFGDGTRLSIL.

CDR3: CSAPRLAGGPNEQYF. The CDR3 region has the DNA TGCAGTGCGCCGAGACTAGCGGGGGGGCCGAACGAGCAGTACTTC. The chain employs TRBV20-1 and TRBJ2-7; TRBD2 matches 14 bases. This CDR3 has 15 amino acids. Germline lookup yields CDR1 DFQATT and CDR2 SNEGSKA (reference sequence). The ends lost 6 bases at V and 5 bases at J; junction bases unmatched: 9.

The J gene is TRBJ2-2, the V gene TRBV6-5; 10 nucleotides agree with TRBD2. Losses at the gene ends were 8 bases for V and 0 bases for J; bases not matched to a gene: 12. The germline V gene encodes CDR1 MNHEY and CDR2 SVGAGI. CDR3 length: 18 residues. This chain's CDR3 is CASATSGATHANTGELFF. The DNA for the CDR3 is TGTGCCAGCGCAACTAGCGGGGCAACACACGCGAACACCGGGGAGCTGTTTTTT.

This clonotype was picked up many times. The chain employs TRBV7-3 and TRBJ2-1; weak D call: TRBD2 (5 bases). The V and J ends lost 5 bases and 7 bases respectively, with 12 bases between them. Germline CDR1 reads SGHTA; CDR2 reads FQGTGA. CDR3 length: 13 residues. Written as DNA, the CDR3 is TGTGCCAGCAGCCTCACTCGGGGAAATGAGCAGTTCTTC. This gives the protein CASSLTRGNEQFF.

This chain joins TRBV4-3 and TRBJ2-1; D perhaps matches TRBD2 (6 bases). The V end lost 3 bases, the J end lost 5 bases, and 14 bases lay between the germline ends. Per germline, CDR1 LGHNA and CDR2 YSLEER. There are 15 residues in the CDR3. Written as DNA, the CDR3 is TGCGCCAGCAGCCATGGAGGGGCAGGCAACAATGAGCAGTTCTTC. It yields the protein CASSHGGAGNNEQFF.

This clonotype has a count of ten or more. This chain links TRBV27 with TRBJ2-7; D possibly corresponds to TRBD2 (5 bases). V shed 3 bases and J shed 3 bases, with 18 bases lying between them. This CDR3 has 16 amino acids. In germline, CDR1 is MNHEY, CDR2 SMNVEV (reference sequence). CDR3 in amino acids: CASSFLPLGDFYEQYF. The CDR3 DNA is TGTGCCAGCAGTTTTCTTCCCCTCGGGGATTTCTACGAGCAGTACTTC.

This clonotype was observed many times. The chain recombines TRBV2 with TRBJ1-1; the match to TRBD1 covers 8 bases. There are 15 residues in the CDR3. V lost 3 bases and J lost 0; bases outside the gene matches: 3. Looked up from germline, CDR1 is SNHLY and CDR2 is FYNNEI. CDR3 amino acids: CASSDRGLLNTEAFF. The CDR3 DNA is TGTGCCAGCAGTGACAGGGGGCTACTGAACACTGAAGCTTTCTTT.

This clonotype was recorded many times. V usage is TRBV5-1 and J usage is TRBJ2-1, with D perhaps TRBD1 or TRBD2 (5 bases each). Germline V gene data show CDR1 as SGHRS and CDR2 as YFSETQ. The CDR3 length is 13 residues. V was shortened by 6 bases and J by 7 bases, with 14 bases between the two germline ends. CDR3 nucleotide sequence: TGCGCCAGCAATCCCGGGGACCCGAATGAGCAGTTCTTC. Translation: CASNPGDPNEQFF.

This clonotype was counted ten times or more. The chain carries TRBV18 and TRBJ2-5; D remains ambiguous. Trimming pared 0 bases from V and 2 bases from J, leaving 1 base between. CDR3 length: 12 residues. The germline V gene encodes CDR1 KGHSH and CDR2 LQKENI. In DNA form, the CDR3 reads TGTGCCAGCTCACCACCTCAAGAGACCCAGTACTTC. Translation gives CASSPPQETQYF.

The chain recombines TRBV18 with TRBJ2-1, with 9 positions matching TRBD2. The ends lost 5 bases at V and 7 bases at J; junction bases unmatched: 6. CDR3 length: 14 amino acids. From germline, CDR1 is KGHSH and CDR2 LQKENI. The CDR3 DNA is TGTGCCAGCTCAACTGCGGGGGGGCCGAATGAGCAGTTCTTC. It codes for CASSTAGGPNEQFF. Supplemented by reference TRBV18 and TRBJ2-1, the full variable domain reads NAGVMQNPRHLVRRRGQEARLRCSPMKGHSHVYWYRQLPEEGLKFMVYLQKENIIDESGMPKERFSAEFPKEGPSILRIQQVVRGDSAAYFCASSTAGGPNEQFFGPGTRLTVL.

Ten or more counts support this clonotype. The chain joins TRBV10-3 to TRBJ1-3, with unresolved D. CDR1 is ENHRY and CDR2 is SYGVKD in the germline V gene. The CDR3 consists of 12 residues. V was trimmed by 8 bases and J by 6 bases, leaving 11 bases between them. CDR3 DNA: TGTGCCATCGGGGAGGTCTTAAACACCATATATTTT. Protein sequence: CAIGEVLNTIYF.

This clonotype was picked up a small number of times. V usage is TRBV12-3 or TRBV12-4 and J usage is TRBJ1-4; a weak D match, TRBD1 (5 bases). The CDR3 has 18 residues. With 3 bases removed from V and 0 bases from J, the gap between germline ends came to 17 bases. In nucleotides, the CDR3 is TGTGCCAGCAGTTTCTCTTATGGGACGGGGACAACTAATGAAAAACTGTTTTTT. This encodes CASSFSYGTGTTNEKLFF.

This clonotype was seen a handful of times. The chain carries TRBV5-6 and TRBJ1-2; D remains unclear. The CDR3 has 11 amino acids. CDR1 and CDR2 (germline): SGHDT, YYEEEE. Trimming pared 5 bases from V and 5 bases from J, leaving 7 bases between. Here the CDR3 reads CASRPEYGYTF. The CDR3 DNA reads TGTGCCAGCAGACCAGAGTATGGCTACACCTTC.

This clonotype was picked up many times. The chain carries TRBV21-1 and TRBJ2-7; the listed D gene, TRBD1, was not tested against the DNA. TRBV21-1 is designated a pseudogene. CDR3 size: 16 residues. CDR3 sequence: CASSLDREGRRLEQYV. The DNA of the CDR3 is TGTGCCAGCAGCCTTGACAGGGAAGGACGGAGGTTGGAGCAGTACGTC.

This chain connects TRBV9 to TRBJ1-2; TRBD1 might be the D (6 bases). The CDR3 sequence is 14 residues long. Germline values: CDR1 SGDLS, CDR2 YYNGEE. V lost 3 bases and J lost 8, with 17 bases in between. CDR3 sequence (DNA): TGTGCCAGCAGCGGACCTACAGGGTCGACGGGCTACACCTTC. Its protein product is CASSGPTGSTGYTF.

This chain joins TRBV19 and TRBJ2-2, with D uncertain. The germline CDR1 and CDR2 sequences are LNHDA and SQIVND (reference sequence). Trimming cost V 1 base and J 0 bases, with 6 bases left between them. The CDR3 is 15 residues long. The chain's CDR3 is CASSIGGANTGELFF. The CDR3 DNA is TGTGCCAGTAGTATAGGTGGGGCGAACACCGGGGAGCTGTTTTTT.

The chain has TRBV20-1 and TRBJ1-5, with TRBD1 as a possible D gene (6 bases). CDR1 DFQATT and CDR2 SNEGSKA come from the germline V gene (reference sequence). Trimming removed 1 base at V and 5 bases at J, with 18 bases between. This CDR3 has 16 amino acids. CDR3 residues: CSARVDRRENDQPQHF. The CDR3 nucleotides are TGCAGTGCTAGAGTTGACAGGAGGGAGAATGATCAGCCCCAGCATTTT.

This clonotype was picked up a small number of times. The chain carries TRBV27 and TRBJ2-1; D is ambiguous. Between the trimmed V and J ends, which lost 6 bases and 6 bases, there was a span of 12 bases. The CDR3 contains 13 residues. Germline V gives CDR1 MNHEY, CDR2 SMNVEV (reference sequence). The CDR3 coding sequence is TGTGCCAGCAGACCAATGCTGGGCAATGAGCAGTTCTTC. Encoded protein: CASRPMLGNEQFF.